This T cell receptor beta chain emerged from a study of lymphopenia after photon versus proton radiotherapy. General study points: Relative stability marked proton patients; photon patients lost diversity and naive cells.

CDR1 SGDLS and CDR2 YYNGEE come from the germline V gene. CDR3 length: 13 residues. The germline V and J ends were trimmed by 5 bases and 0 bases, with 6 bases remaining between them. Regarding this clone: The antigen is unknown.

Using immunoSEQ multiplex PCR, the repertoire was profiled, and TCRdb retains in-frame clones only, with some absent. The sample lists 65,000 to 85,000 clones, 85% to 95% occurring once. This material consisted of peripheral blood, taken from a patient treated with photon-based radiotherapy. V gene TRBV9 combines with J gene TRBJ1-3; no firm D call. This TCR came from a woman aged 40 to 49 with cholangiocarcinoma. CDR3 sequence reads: CASRPISGNTIYF. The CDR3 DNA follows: TGTGCCAGCAGACCGATCTCTGGAAACACCATATATTTT.